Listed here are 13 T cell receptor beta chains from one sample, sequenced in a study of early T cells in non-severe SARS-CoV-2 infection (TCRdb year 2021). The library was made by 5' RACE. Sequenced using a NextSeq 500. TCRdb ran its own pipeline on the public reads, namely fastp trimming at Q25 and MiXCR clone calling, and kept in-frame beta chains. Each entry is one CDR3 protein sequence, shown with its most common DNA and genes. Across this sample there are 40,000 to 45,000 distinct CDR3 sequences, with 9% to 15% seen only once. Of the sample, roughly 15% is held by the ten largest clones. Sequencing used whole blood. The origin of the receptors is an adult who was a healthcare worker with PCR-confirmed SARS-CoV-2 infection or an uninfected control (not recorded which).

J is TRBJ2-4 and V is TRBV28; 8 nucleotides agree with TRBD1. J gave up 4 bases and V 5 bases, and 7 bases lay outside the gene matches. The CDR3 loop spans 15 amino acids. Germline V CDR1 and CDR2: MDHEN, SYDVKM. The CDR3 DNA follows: TGTGCCAGCAGTCTATACCGGGACAGGAAAAACATTCAGTACTTC. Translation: CASSLYRDRKNIQYF.

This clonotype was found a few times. The CDR3 loop is CASRVVMNTEAFF. Here the CDR3 DNA reads TGTGCCAGCAGGGTAGTCATGAACACTGAAGCTTTCTTT. This chain uses TRBV7-2 with TRBJ1-1; no clear D. Germline V gene data show CDR1 as SGHTA and CDR2 as FQGNSA. Trimming removed 6 bases from V and 0 bases from J, with 8 bases in between. The CDR3 is 13 residues long. Using reference TRBV7-2 and TRBJ1-1 for the parts outside the CDR3, the full variable domain is GAGVSQSPSNKVTEKGKDVELRCDPISGHTALYWYRQSLGQGLEFLIYFQGNSAPDKSGLPSDRFSAERTGGSVSTLTIQRTQQEDSAVYLCASRVVMNTEAFFGQGTRLTVV.

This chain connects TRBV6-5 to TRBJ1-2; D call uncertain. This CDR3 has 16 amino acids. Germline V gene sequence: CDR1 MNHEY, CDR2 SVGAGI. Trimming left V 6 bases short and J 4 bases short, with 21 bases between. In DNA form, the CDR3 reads TGTGCCAGCAGCCACACCCCCCCGGCGGGGTTCTATGGCTACACCTTC. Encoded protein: CASSHTPPAGFYGYTF.

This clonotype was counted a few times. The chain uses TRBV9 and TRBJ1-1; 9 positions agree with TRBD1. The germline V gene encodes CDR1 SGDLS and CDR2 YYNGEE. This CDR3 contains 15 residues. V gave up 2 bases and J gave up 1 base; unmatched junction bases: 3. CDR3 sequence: CASSVGTGTNTEAFF. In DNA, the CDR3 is TGTGCCAGCAGCGTCGGGACAGGGACGAACACTGAAGCTTTCTTT.

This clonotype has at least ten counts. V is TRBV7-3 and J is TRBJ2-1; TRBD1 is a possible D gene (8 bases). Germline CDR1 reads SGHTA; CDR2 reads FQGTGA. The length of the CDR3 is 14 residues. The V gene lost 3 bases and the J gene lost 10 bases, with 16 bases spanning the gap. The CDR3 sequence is CASSFRQGRGEQFF. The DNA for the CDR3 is TGTGCCAGCAGCTTCCGACAGGGGCGGGGGGAGCAGTTCTTC.

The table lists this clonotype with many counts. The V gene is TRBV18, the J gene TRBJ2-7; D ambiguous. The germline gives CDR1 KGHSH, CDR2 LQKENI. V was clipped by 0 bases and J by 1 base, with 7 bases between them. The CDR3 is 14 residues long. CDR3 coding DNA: TGTGCCAGCTCACCACCCTCGCAATCCTACGAGCAGTACTTC. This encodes CASSPPSQSYEQYF.

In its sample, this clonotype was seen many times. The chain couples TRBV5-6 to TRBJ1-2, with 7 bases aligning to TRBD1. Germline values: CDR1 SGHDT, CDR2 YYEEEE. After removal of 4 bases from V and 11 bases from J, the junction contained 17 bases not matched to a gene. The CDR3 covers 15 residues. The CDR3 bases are TGTGCCAGCAGCAGCCCCGGGACAGCGGCTATGTGGTACACCTTC. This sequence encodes CASSSPGTAAMWYTF.

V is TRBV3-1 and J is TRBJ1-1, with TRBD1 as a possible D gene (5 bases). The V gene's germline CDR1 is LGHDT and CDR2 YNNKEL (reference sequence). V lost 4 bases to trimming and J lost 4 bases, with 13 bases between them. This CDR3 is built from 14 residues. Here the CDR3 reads CASSLDMGGTEAFF. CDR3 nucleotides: TGTGCCAGCAGCCTTGATATGGGGGGCACTGAAGCTTTCTTT. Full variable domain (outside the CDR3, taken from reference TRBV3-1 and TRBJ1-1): DTAVSQTPKYLVTQMGNDKSIKCEQNLGHDTMYWYKQDSKKFLKIMFSYNNKELIINETVPNRFSPKSPDKAHLNLHINSLELGDSAVYFCASSLDMGGTEAFFGQGTRLTVV.

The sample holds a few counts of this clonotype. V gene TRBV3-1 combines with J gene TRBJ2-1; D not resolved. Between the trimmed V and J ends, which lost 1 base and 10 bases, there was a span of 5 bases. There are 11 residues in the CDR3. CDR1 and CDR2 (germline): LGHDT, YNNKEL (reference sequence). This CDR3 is CASSQAGEQFF. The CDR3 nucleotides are TGTGCCAGCAGCCAAGCCGGGGAGCAGTTCTTC.

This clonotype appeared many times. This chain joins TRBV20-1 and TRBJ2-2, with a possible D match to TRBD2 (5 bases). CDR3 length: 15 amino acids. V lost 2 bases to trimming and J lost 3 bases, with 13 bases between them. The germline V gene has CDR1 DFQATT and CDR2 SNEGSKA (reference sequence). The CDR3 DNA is TGCAGTGCTAGACCCTTAGGGCGGGACACCGGGGAGCTGTTTTTT. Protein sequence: CSARPLGRDTGELFF.

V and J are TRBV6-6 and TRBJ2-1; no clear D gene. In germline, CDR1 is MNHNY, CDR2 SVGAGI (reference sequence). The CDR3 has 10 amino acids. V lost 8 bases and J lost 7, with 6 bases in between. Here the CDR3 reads CASEGNEQFF. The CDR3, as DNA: TGTGCCAGCGAAGGAAATGAGCAGTTCTTC.

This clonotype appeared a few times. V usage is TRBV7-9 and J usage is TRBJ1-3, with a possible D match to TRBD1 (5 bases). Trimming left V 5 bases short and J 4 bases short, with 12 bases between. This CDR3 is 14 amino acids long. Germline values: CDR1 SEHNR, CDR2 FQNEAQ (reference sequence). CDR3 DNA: TGTGCCAGCAGCCCCCCGGGACTGGGAAACACCATATATTTT. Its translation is CASSPPGLGNTIYF.

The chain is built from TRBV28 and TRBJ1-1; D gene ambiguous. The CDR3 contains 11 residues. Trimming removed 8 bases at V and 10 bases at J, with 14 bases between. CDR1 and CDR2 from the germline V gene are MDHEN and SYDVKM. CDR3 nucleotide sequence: TGTGCCAGCGGAGAGAGACGTGTAGCTTTCTTT. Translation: CASGERRVAFF.